This T cell receptor beta chain was sequenced in a study of OX40 agonist ivuxolimab in advanced cancers. As for the study in general: Patients took ivuxolimab, an agonistic anti-OX40 (CD134) antibody.

The table came from immunoSEQ multiplex PCR; TCRdb's copy has only in-frame clones and leaves some out. This table has 25,000 to 35,000 clones, 84% appearing once. V was shortened by 2 bases and J by 4 bases, with 11 bases between the two germline ends. This CDR3 has 15 amino acids. Germline CDR1 MDHEN, CDR2 SYDVKM. This receptor was taken from an adult with an advanced solid tumor such as melanoma, head and neck, liver or kidney cancer. The chain joins TRBV28 to TRBJ1-4; D remains ambiguous. Sample: CD4+ or CD8+ T cells sorted from blood, taken in a trial of the OX40 agonist ivuxolimab. This CDR3 reads CASSLGSTNNEKLFF. Here the CDR3 DNA reads TGTGCCAGCAGTTTAGGGTCGACTAATAATGAAAAACTGTTTTTT.